One sample yielded the 5 T cell receptor beta chains listed below, sequenced in a study of human T cells and chemical hapten exposure. TCRdb fed the RACE reads into MiXCR, producing one record per CDR3 protein. The table includes more than 150,000 distinct CDR3 sequences, 24% detected once. Time point defined: patch test 3, about 24 weeks after DPC sensitization. Regarding treatment: therapeutic diphenylcyclopropenone sensitization with weekly scalp DPC. This sample comprised whole blood, obtained in connection with sensitization to the hapten diphenylcyclopropenone (DPC). The source is a woman between 40 and 55 years old with alopecia areata. Some clones in this sample may be carry-over from other donors' samples.

This clonotype was counted between two and nine times. The chain carries TRBV10-2 and TRBJ2-5; TRBD2 is a possible D gene (6 bases). Between the trimmed V and J ends, which lost 7 bases and 6 bases, there was a span of 15 bases. The CDR3 extends over 13 amino acids. Germline V gene data show CDR1 as WSHSY and CDR2 as SAAADI. The CDR3 protein is CASTGLNMQTQYF. CDR3 sequence (DNA): TGCGCCAGCACAGGACTAAACATGCAGACCCAGTACTTC.

In DNA, the CDR3 is TGCAGTGCTACTATTCAGGGGGGGACTGAAGCTTTCTTT. This encodes CSATIQGGTEAFF. The chain uses TRBV20-1 and TRBJ1-1; 7 nucleotides align to TRBD1. In germline, CDR1 is DFQATT, CDR2 SNEGSKA (reference sequence). V shed 4 bases and J 5 bases; nucleotides not matched to a gene: 7. The CDR3 covers 13 residues.

V and J are TRBV20-1 and TRBJ2-1, with 9 bases matching TRBD2. Germline V gene sequence: CDR1 DFQATT, CDR2 SNEGSKA (reference sequence). The CDR3 covers 16 residues. Trimming removed 5 bases from V and 6 bases from J; junction bases left unmatched: 14. For the CDR3, the DNA is TGCAGTGCTCACCAACAAAGCGGGAGGCGAACCAATGAGCAGTTCTTC. It translates to CSAHQQSGRRTNEQFF.

The gene calls are TRBV4-1 and TRBJ2-7; D may be TRBD1 (5 bases). This CDR3 is built from 12 residues. V was pared by 5 bases and J by 2 bases, with 7 bases between. Germline CDR1 MGHRA, CDR2 YSYEKL. The CDR3 nucleotides read TGCGCCAGCAGCGGGGCTGCCTACGAGCAGTACTTC. This gives the protein CASSGAAYEQYF.

This clonotype was picked up a small number of times. The chain links TRBV27 to TRBJ2-7; TRBD1 matches at 7 bases. The CDR3 consists of 14 residues. Germline values: CDR1 MNHEY, CDR2 SMNVEV (reference sequence). V dropped 0 bases and J dropped 5; count of bases not matched to a gene: 4. This CDR3 reads CASSLSRGSHEQYF. The CDR3, as DNA: TGTGCCAGCAGTTTATCCAGGGGGTCCCACGAGCAGTACTTC.